The source of this TCR beta chain is a study of T cells in pancreatic ductal adenocarcinoma. Study-level findings and limits: Tumor and blood clonality did not differ significantly, about 0.11 versus 0.066. Results skew toward the minority of patients with early-stage disease. Blood had more productive templates and 8 to 9.5-fold more unique clonotypes than tumor.

The CDR3 consists of 15 residues. Per the germline V gene, CDR1 is SGHTA and CDR2 is FQGTGA. V gave up 2 bases and J gave up 3 bases; unmatched junction bases: 2. Produced via immunoSEQ multiplex PCR; TCRdb's table is partial and in-frame only. The table lists under 30,000 clones, about 92% of them singletons, with 2.2% in the top ten. Points on this clone: Its target is unknown.

No neoadjuvant therapy was given to the selected pancreatic ductal adenocarcinoma patients before their surgery. This receptor was identified in a human donor with pancreatic ductal adenocarcinoma. The specimen sequenced was PBMCs. The rearrangement links TRBV7-3 to TRBJ2-7; 12 nucleotides align to TRBD2. Here the CDR3 DNA reads TGTGCCAGCAGCTTACTAGCGGGAGGGAACTACGAGCAGTACTTC. Amino acids: CASSLLAGGNYEQYF.